These 16 T cell receptor beta chains were all obtained from the same sample, sequenced in a study of blood T cell repertoires in COVID-19. Some clones are missing from TCRdb's copy, which holds only in-frame ones; the method was immunoSEQ multiplex PCR. Of roughly 260,000 clones listed, around nine tenths are singletons. Sequenced input: PBMCs or T cells enriched from blood (not recorded which). Receptor source: a woman aged 18-30 years who had recovered from COVID-19.

The CDR3 is CASSFGTDESYEQYF. In DNA form, the CDR3 reads TGTGCCAGCAGCTTCGGGACTGACGAATCCTACGAGCAGTACTTC. This sequence joins TRBV11-2 and TRBJ2-7; the D gene is possibly TRBD2 (6 bases). CDR3 length: 15 residues. V was clipped by 3 bases and J by 1 base, with 13 bases between them. The germline gives CDR1 SGHAT, CDR2 FQNNGV.

The chain is built from TRBV11-2 and TRBJ1-3; possible D gene TRBD1, 5 bases. CDR3 length equals 14 residues. V shed 0 bases and J shed 9 bases, with 12 bases lying between them. In germline, CDR1 is SGHAT, CDR2 FQNNGV. This chain's CDR3 is CASSLDLQAITIYF. The CDR3 DNA reads TGTGCCAGCAGCTTAGATCTACAGGCTATCACCATATATTTT.

CDR3 nucleotide sequence: TGTGCCATCAGTGTAAAGACTGAACAGCCCCAGCATTTT. Protein product: CAISVKTEQPQHF. The chain combines TRBV10-3 with TRBJ1-5, with D uncertain. This CDR3 contains 13 residues. Per germline, CDR1 ENHRY and CDR2 SYGVKD. V was trimmed by 4 bases and J by 7 bases, leaving 11 bases between them.

The CDR3 is CASSFNTTGNTEAFF. The CDR3 nucleotides read TGTGCCAGCAGCTTCAATACCACAGGGAACACTGAAGCTTTCTTT. This chain joins TRBV7-9 and TRBJ1-1, with a possible D match to TRBD1 (5 bases). Trimming left V 3 bases short and J 1 base short, with 12 bases between. The germline gives CDR1 SEHNR, CDR2 FQNEAQ (reference sequence). The CDR3 is 15 amino acids.

The rearrangement uses TRBV5-1 and TRBJ1-4, with 9 bases matching TRBD1. With 5 bases clipped from V and 8 bases from J, the junction kept 10 bases outside the gene matches. In germline, CDR1 is SGHRS, CDR2 YFSETQ. The CDR3 length is 15 residues. Here the CDR3 DNA reads TGCGCCAGCAGGAGGACAGGGGTCGATTTGGAAAAACTGTTTTTT. Translation: CASRRTGVDLEKLFF. Using reference TRBV5-1 and TRBJ1-4 for the parts outside the CDR3, the full variable domain is KAGVTQTPRYLIKTRGQQVTLSCSPISGHRSVSWYQQTPGQGLQFLFEYFSETQRNKGNFPGRFSGRQFSNSRSEMNVSTLELGDSALYLCASRRTGVDLEKLFFGSGTQLSVL.

This chain joins TRBV6-5 and TRBJ1-4; D gene uncertain. The V and J ends lost 4 bases and 6 bases respectively, with 12 bases between them. This CDR3 is 14 amino acids long. Germline V gives CDR1 MNHEY, CDR2 SVGAGI. The CDR3 sequence is CASSSVTFYEKLFF. The CDR3 DNA sequence: TGTGCCAGCAGTTCGGTCACTTTTTATGAAAAACTGTTTTTT.

This clone came up once. The chain carries TRBV6-5 and TRBJ1-1; 7 nucleotides align to TRBD1. The CDR3 is made up of 14 amino acids. The V gene end was trimmed by 5 bases and the J gene end by 0 bases; junction bases not matched to a gene: 3. The V gene's germline CDR1 is MNHEY and CDR2 SVGAGI. In nucleotides, the CDR3 is TGTGCCAGCAGTACAGGGGTCCTGAACACTGAAGCTTTCTTT. Protein: CASSTGVLNTEAFF.

The V call is TRBV24-1, the J call TRBJ2-1; D may be TRBD1 (6 bases). Germline V gives CDR1 KGHDR, CDR2 SFDVKD. V was cut by 0 bases and J by 8 bases, with 10 bases left in between. The CDR3 length is 14 residues. The CDR3 loop is CATSDLGAGDEQFF. CDR3 sequence (DNA): TGTGCCACCAGTGATTTGGGGGCAGGGGATGAGCAGTTCTTC.

The genes are TRBV3-1 (or the pseudogene TRBV3-2) and TRBJ1-1; D perhaps matches TRBD1 (6 bases). The germline V gene has CDR1 LGHDT and CDR2 YNNKEL (reference sequence). The CDR3 totals 16 residues. V was cut by 1 base and J by 6 bases, with 18 bases left in between. CDR3 in amino acids: CASSQAMGAGAPEAFF. The CDR3 nucleotides read TGTGCCAGCAGCCAAGCGATGGGAGCAGGGGCCCCTGAAGCTTTCTTT.

This clone was found once. This chain joins TRBV19 and TRBJ1-2, with 12 bases that match TRBD1. V lost 7 bases, J lost 6 bases, and 12 bases stayed unmatched. This CDR3 comprises 16 residues. Per the germline V gene, CDR1 is LNHDA and CDR2 is SQIVND (reference sequence). DNA of the CDR3: TGTGCCAGTACCCCTGCGTATGGGACAGGGGGCAATGGCTACACCTTC. Translation: CASTPAYGTGGNGYTF.

This chain links TRBV29-1 with TRBJ2-1; 11 bases align to TRBD2. V lost 7 bases and J lost 12; bases outside the gene matches: 11. The CDR3 extends over 13 amino acids. Germline lookup yields CDR1 SQVTM and CDR2 ANQGSEA. CDR3 sequence: CSAMIAGGPGQFF. The CDR3 nucleotides read TGCAGCGCTATGATAGCGGGAGGGCCTGGGCAGTTCTTC.

V is TRBV28 and J is TRBJ2-1, with 14 bases identical to TRBD2. Looked up from germline, CDR1 is MDHEN and CDR2 is SYDVKM. This CDR3 comprises 15 residues. V lost 5 bases, J lost 7 bases, and 4 bases stayed unmatched. The CDR3 here is CASSKTSGRVNEQFF. The CDR3 region has the DNA TGTGCCAGCAGTAAGACTAGCGGGAGGGTTAATGAGCAGTTCTTC.

This clone was detected only a few times. This chain links TRBV10-1 with TRBJ1-4, with TRBD1 identical over 12 bases. The CDR3 consists of 16 residues. Germline V gene lookup returns CDR1 WNHNN and CDR2 SYGVQD (reference sequence). With V trimmed by 3 bases and J by 8 bases, 7 bases remained unmatched. The CDR3 bases are TGCGCCAGCAGTGAAATAAGGGACAGGGGGCTGGAAAAACTGTTTTTT. This translates into CASSEIRDRGLEKLFF.

J is TRBJ2-1 and V is TRBV27, with 7 bases lining up with TRBD2. Trimming took 5 bases from V and 8 from J; bases not matched to a gene: 15. The CDR3 is 16 residues long. The V gene's germline CDR1 is MNHEY and CDR2 SMNVEV (reference sequence). CDR3 sequence (DNA): TGTGCCAGCAGTCCCTCGAACGCGGGAGCACTCGATGAGCAGTTCTTC. It encodes CASSPSNAGALDEQFF.

As concerns this clone: This sample includes further DNA sequences coding for the same CDR3. The rearrangement links TRBV19 to TRBJ2-1; 11 bases align to TRBD2. The J segment lost 6 bases and the V segment lost 4 bases, leaving 5 bases of the junction unmatched. CDR3 length equals 15 residues. The germline V gene encodes CDR1 LNHDA and CDR2 SQIVND (reference sequence). CDR3 residues: CASSTLAGGLNEQFF. CDR3 DNA: TGTGCCAGTAGTACCTTAGCGGGGGGGCTCAATGAGCAGTTCTTC.

V is TRBV7-9 and J is TRBJ1-3, with TRBD1 identical over 11 bases. Germline V gene lookup returns CDR1 SEHNR and CDR2 FQNEAQ (reference sequence). The CDR3 sequence is 14 residues long. V shed 3 bases and J 15 bases; nucleotides not matched to a gene: 10. The CDR3 loop reads CASSFLVDRGRQYF. The CDR3 DNA reads TGTGCCAGCAGCTTTCTCGTGGACAGGGGGCGTCAATATTTT.